A selection of T cell receptor beta chains follows, all from one sample in a study of CD8 T cells in ankylosing spondylitis. TCRdb reprocessed the 5' RACE reads with MiXCR, giving one entry per CDR3 protein. The sample lists about 540,000 distinct CDR3 sequences, about 12% occurring once. What was sequenced was blood, either unsorted or a sorted T cell fraction (not recorded which). Receptor source: a male donor with ankylosing spondylitis. CDR3s include the opening cysteine and the closing phenylalanine or tryptophan.

V	J	CDR3
TRBV7-2	TRBJ2-1	CASAQGTTTYNEQFF
TRBV5-4	TRBJ2-2	CASTRDWDTGELFF
TRBV20-1	TRBJ1-2	CSGFLAMNYGYTF
TRBV6-1	TRBJ1-5	CASSEQGTNQPQHF
TRBV14	TRBJ1-2	CASSQEFPRGRSNYGYTF
TRBV2	TRBJ1-3	CASSPQGTKSGNTIYF
TRBV5-1	TRBJ1-1	CASSLAVSDTEAFF
TRBV27	TRBJ2-1	CASSPGTSGGGEQFF
TRBV15	TRBJ2-2	CATSGGGGFNTGELFF
TRBV20-1	TRBJ2-5	CSAGAEAGREETQYF
TRBV5-1	TRBJ2-1	CASSLVGEQYEQFF
TRBV5-6	TRBJ1-3	CASSPNFSGNTIYF
TRBV5-1	TRBJ1-3	CASSSGTGENTIYF
TRBV7-9	TRBJ2-3	CASSLWRGRADTQYF
TRBV5-1	TRBJ2-1	CASSPQPGTYHNEQFF
TRBV3-1	TRBJ2-3	CASSQRQGSTDTQYF
TRBV3-1	TRBJ2-1	CASSQGGYYLWEQFF
TRBV4-2	TRBJ1-1	CASSQAGRKGEATEAFF
TRBV5-6	TRBJ1-1	CATQLGGGGSTPLNTEAFF
TRBV24-1	TRBJ2-5	CATSRSGGETQYF
TRBV7-9	TRBJ2-3	CASSQRVLAASTDTQYF
TRBV11-3	TRBJ2-3	CASSQGAGRLSTDTQYF
TRBV4-1	TRBJ1-1	CASSQDHLGQSGWGTEAFF
TRBV30	TRBJ1-5	CAWSLPRLRGSQPQHF
TRBV11-2	TRBJ1-2	CASSTRTGFDYGYTF
TRBV25-1	TRBJ1-3	CATGWAGGNTIYF
TRBV27	TRBJ2-2	CAIRGTGGGTGKLFF